The 17 T cell receptor beta chains below were found in one sample sequenced in a study of cytomegalovirus exposure and HLA in healthy donors. PCR was performed using 60 Vbeta and 13 Jbeta primers. Using immunoSEQ multiplex PCR, the repertoire was profiled, and TCRdb retains in-frame clones only, with some absent. Seen here are around 260,000 clones, 75% to 85% observed once, and the top ten hold about 0.3%. Sequenced: PBMCs. All receptors derive from a girl aged 2-10 years in good health and CMV-seronegative.

The V gene is TRBV10-2, the J gene TRBJ2-7, with 7 bases identical to TRBD2. V dropped 0 bases and J dropped 2; count of bases not matched to a gene: 4. Germline CDR1 and CDR2: WSHSY and SAAADI. There are 15 residues in the CDR3. The CDR3 sequence: CASSESAGAPYEQYF. For the CDR3, the DNA is TGCGCCAGCAGTGAGTCGGCGGGAGCCCCCTACGAGCAGTACTTC.

The chain is built from TRBV7-4 and TRBJ2-3; 12 nucleotides match TRBD2. Losses at the gene ends were 5 bases for V and 1 base for J; bases not matched to a gene: 13. The germline CDR1 and CDR2 sequences are SGHVT and SQSDAQ. The CDR3 spans 19 residues. Written as DNA, the CDR3 is TGTGCCAGCAGCGTAACCCCTAGCGGGAGGGCCCGTGGCACAGATACGCAGTATTTT. Residues: CASSVTPSGRARGTDTQYF. The full variable domain, completed using reference TRBV7-4 and TRBJ2-3, is GAGVSQSPRYKVAKRGRDVALRCDSISGHVTLYWYRQTLGQGSEVLTYSQSDAQRDKSGRPSGRFSAERPERSVSTLKIQRTEQGDSAVYLCASSVTPSGRARGTDTQYFGPGTRLTVL.

This chain links TRBV5-5 with TRBJ1-1, with D possibly being TRBD1 (5 bases). Trimming took 0 bases from V and 5 from J, leaving 14 bases between them. The CDR3 is 15 amino acids. Germline V CDR1 and CDR2: SGHKS, YYEKEE (reference sequence). The CDR3 spells CASSLGLGGRTEAFF. The DNA for the CDR3 is TGTGCCAGCAGCTTGGGTTTGGGGGGGAGGACTGAAGCTTTCTTT.

The chain carries TRBV7-6 and TRBJ1-2; 8 bases line up with TRBD1. V lost 5 bases, J lost 5 bases, and 10 bases stayed unmatched. Germline CDR1 reads SGHVS; CDR2 reads FNYEAQ. The CDR3 is 15 residues long. The DNA for the CDR3 is TGTGCCAGCAGCCCAGGGGGCGCTTCTCGATATGGCTACACCTTC. Its protein product is CASSPGGASRYGYTF.

The chain combines TRBV4-1 with TRBJ2-7; 12 positions agree with TRBD2. CDR3 length: 16 amino acids. Unmatched junction bases numbered 6, after V lost 4 bases and J lost 2 bases. The germline V gene has CDR1 MGHRA and CDR2 YSYEKL. DNA for the CDR3: TGCGCCAGCAGCCTTAAGACTAGCGGGGGAACCTACGAGCAGTACTTC. It yields the protein CASSLKTSGGTYEQYF.

J is TRBJ2-5 and V is TRBV6-1, with 8 bases identical to TRBD1. The CDR3 has 15 residues. Per germline, CDR1 MNHNS and CDR2 SASEGT. The V gene end was trimmed by 7 bases and the J gene end by 5 bases; junction bases not matched to a gene: 12. The CDR3 is CASKSMDRAGETQYF. The CDR3 DNA follows: TGTGCCAGCAAATCCATGGACAGGGCGGGGGAGACCCAGTACTTC.

The chain has TRBV4-1 and TRBJ2-4, with D unresolved. CDR3 length equals 13 residues. CDR1 MGHRA and CDR2 YSYEKL come from the germline V gene. Trimming shortened V by 1 base and J by 9 bases, and 10 bases separated the two germline ends. CDR3 region: CASSQAMPSIQYF. Here the CDR3 DNA reads TGCGCCAGCAGCCAAGCAATGCCCAGCATTCAGTACTTC.

The chain links TRBV28 to TRBJ1-1; 7 bases are a match to TRBD1. Germline CDR1 is MDHEN and CDR2 is SYDVKM. The CDR3 has 14 amino acids. With 6 bases clipped from V and 4 bases from J, the junction kept 8 bases outside the gene matches. The CDR3 coding sequence is TGTGCCAGCAGCCTAGGGGGCGCGGGCACTGAAGCTTTCTTT. Its protein is CASSLGGAGTEAFF. The variable domain in full, with the rest retrieved from reference TRBV28 and TRBJ1-1, is DVKVTQSSRYLVKRTGEKVFLECVQDMDHENMFWYRQDPGLGLRLIYFSYDVKMKEKGDIPEGYSVSREKKERFSLILESASTNQTSMYLCASSLGGAGTEAFFGQGTRLTVV.

V and J are TRBV30 and TRBJ2-2; D possibly corresponds to TRBD2 (6 bases). Trimming shortened V by 5 bases and J by 4 bases, and 17 bases separated the two germline ends. The germline V gene has CDR1 GTSNPN and CDR2 SVGIG (reference sequence). The CDR3 contains 15 residues. The CDR3 here is CAWGWGGEGTGELFF. CDR3 coding DNA: TGTGCCTGGGGGTGGGGCGGGGAAGGCACCGGGGAGCTGTTTTTT.

V usage is TRBV28 and J usage is TRBJ1-4; D uncertain. The germline V gene encodes CDR1 MDHEN and CDR2 SYDVKM. The CDR3 runs to 12 residues. Trimming took off 4 bases at V and 7 bases at J, with 7 bases between the two ends. Here the CDR3 DNA reads TGTGCCAGCAGTTCGACTGGTGAAAAACTGTTTTTT. Amino acids: CASSSTGEKLFF.

This rearrangement joins TRBV5-1 to TRBJ2-5; a possible D gene is TRBD1 (5 bases). The J call could be wrong; TRBJ2-7 is a better fit for the DNA end. Germline loops: CDR1 SGHRS, CDR2 YFSETQ. The CDR3 consists of 14 residues. The CDR3 protein is CASSLAGKGYEQYF. CDR3 DNA: TGCGCCAGCAGCTTGGCAGGGAAAGGGTACGAGCAGTACTTC.

The rearrangement joins TRBV29-1 to TRBJ2-7; D unclear. In germline, CDR1 is SQVTM, CDR2 ANQGSEA. The CDR3 covers 11 residues. The ends were cut back, 2 bases at V and 3 bases at J, with 5 bases in the middle. CDR3 DNA sequence: TGCAGCGTTGAATTAGACTACGAGCAGTACTTC. Translation gives CSVELDYEQYF.

This rearrangement joins TRBV5-4 to TRBJ2-5; tentative D call: TRBD2 (6 bases). In germline, CDR1 is SGHNT, CDR2 YYREEE (reference sequence). The CDR3 runs to 15 residues. V shed 1 base and J shed 4 bases, with 14 bases lying between them. The CDR3 region is CASSLLAFETETQYF. CDR3 sequence (DNA): TGTGCCAGCAGCTTGCTAGCGTTCGAGACAGAGACCCAGTACTTC.

This clone has just a few counts. This rearrangement joins TRBV5-8 to TRBJ2-7; possibly TRBD2 for D (5 bases). The germline gives CDR1 SGHTS, CDR2 YDEGEE. The V and J ends lost 1 base and 1 base respectively, with 6 bases between them. This CDR3 has 13 residues. CDR3 DNA: TGTGCCAGCAGCTTGTGGAGGTCCTACGAGCAGTACTTC. Translated, it gives CASSLWRSYEQYF.

This clone was detected only a few times. The chain employs TRBV5-8 and TRBJ2-5; 12 nucleotides line up with TRBD2. Germline CDR1 and CDR2: SGHTS and YDEGEE. Losses at the gene ends were 3 bases for V and 4 bases for J; bases not matched to a gene: 7. There are 16 residues in the CDR3. CDR3 residues: CASSSRLAGDGETQYF. In DNA, the CDR3 is TGTGCCAGCAGCTCGCGACTAGCGGGGGATGGAGAGACCCAGTACTTC.

This chain joins TRBV28 and TRBJ1-3; tentative D call: TRBD1 (6 bases). Per the germline V gene, CDR1 is MDHEN and CDR2 is SYDVKM. V was pared by 0 bases and J by 4 bases, with 10 bases between. The CDR3 has 15 residues. CDR3 bases: TGTGCCAGCAGTTTATGGAGGGGGTTCGGAAACACCATATATTTT. Protein product: CASSLWRGFGNTIYF.

The chain combines TRBV10-3 with TRBJ2-1; 16 nucleotides agree with TRBD2. Germline V gene data show CDR1 as ENHRY and CDR2 as SYGVKD. Unmatched junction bases numbered 5, after V lost 5 bases and J lost 7 bases. The CDR3 runs to 16 residues. CDR3 sequence reads: CAISFSGLAGGNEQFF. CDR3 in DNA: TGTGCCATCAGTTTCTCGGGACTAGCGGGAGGGAATGAGCAGTTCTTC.